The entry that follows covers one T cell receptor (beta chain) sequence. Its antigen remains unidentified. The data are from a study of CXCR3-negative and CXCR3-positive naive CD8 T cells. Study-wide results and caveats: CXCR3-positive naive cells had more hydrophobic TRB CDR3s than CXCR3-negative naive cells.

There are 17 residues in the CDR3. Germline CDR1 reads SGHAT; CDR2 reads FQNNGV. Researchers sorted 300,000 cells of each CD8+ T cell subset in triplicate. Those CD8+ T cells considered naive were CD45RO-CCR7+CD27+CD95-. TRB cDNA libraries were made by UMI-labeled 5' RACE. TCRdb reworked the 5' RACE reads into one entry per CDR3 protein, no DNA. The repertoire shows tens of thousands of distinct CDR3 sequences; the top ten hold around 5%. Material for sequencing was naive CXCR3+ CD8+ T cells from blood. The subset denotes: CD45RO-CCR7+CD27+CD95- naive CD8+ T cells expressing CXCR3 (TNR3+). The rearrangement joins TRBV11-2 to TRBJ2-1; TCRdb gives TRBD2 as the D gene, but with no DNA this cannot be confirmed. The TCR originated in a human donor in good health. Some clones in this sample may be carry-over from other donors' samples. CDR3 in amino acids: CASSLVAGTSGYNEQFF. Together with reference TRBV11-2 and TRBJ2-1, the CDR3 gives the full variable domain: EAGVAQSPRYKIIEKRQSVAFWCNPISGHATLYWYQQILGQGPKLLIQFQNNGVVDDSQLPKDRFSAERLKGVDSTLKIQPAKLEDSAVYLCASSLVAGTSGYNEQFFGPGTRLTVL.